The clone carrying this T cell receptor (beta chain) was detected once. Its antigen is currently unknown. Assay used: immunoSEQ multiplex PCR; TCRdb lists only in-frame clones, some missing. The table records about 13,000 clones, 65% to 90% of them present only once. Brentuximab vedotin exposure varied among the patients, all of whom had relapsed after autologous stem cell transplantation. This entry is derived from a study of PD-1 blockade in classical Hodgkin lymphoma. The study's findings and limits: Unlike CD8+ TCR diversity, which did not rise significantly by C4D1, CD4+ TCR diversity did. Relapsed/refractory patients reportedly had lower baseline diversity than newly diagnosed patients. Exclusion was the outcome for patients who began nivolumab under 1 year after ASCT.

This specimen consisted of peripheral blood mononuclear cells (PBMCs), obtained at baseline. The TCR originated in a human donor with classical Hodgkin lymphoma.

Here the CDR3 DNA reads TGTGCCAGCATCCTACCGGGACTAGGGGCGGAGGCCCAGTACTTC. Protein sequence: CASILPGLGAEAQYF. The V and J genes are TRBV21-1 and TRBJ2-5; the tabulated D call, TRBD2, remains unverified against the DNA. TRBV21-1 is an annotated pseudogene. The CDR3 has 15 residues.